This TCR beta chain was captured in a study of CD8+CD57+ T cells in acquired aplastic anemia. The wider study: Yields of DNA that came from sorted CD4+ and CD8+ cells averaged roughly 3.3 ug.

The germline gives CDR1 LNHDA, CDR2 SQIVND (reference sequence). Trimming removed 3 bases at V and 7 bases at J, with 12 bases between. The CDR3 totals 13 residues. According to the study, genomic DNA was the template for TCR beta VDJ and CDR3 profiling. One entry per CDR3 protein results from TCRdb running MiXCR on the reads. Found here are roughly 80,000 distinct CDR3 sequences, less than 85% of them singletons; the top ten hold 80% to 90%. Individuals selected for sequencing had exhibited CD8+CD57+ cell expansion on flow cytometry. Material for sequencing was sorted CD4+, CD8+, or CD8+CD57+ T cells (not recorded which) from PBMCs. The receptor comes from a human donor with aplastic anemia. V gene TRBV19 combines with J gene TRBJ1-1; unclear D gene. CDR3 sequence (DNA): TGTGCCAGTAGTATTCGTGTGGACTATGAAGCTTTCTTT. Translated, it gives CASSIRVDYEAFF.